This paragraph reports one T cell receptor beta chain. Its antigen target is currently unknown. The record has no base qualities; no much larger clone is one base away. The germline V gene supplies CDR1 MNHNS and CDR2 SASEGT. Including the terminal cysteine and phenylalanine, the CDR3 comprises 17 residues. The sequence is cut down to CDR3 DNA, 51 bases in frame from base 1. The trim is 2 bases for V and 3 bases for J, with a gap of 20 bases between the germline ends. CD8 naive samples consisted of CD45RO-negative cells that were positively selected for CCR7, yielding a CD45RA+CCR7+ population without TemRA cells. Healthy HIV-negative adults with no recently reported acute infections or vaccinations were included as donors. Every donor was a Caucasian adult living in Nashville, Tennessee, USA. Blood was collected by leukapheresis, and PBMCs were isolated by Ficoll-Histopaque density gradient centrifugation and then cryopreserved in liquid nitrogen vapor phase. Purity and quantity of every magnetically sorted T cell population were checked by analytical flow cytometry. Each sorted fraction had its genomic DNA isolated and then quantified by UV absorbance on a Nanodrop 2000c.

This specimen comes from a study of shared clonotypes between healthy human individuals (dated by TCRdb to the early 2020s). The study in broad terms: The cohort comprised a couple of women and a few men aged 18 to 49 years. The study deeply sequenced blood TCR repertoires of five healthy adults to estimate repertoire size and the extent of clonotype sharing between individuals. Libraries were prepared and TCR repertoires were sequenced by different laboratories using diverse techniques, in order to increase sequencing depth and limit assay-specific biases. For each donor, CD4 naive and CD4 memory were each run on three plates, CD8 naive on two plates, and CD8 memory on one plate. Leukapheresis yielded between about 0.94 and 9 billion PBMCs per donor.

Broader findings and caveats from the paper: Higher generation probabilities were observed for clonotypes shared by all four sorted-subset donors than for non-shared clonotypes. Estimated clonotype richness was generally larger for naive than for memory subsets. Even with the large sequencing depth, rarefaction of the sorted-subset datasets indicated that sequencing was incomplete. Sharing across several donors was observed for approximately 4.6% of naive CD4, 3.5% of naive CD8, around 2.5% of memory CD4, and about 0.4% of memory CD8 clonotypes. Pairwise subsampling led to the expectation that sequencing depth would affect the degree of clonotype sharing among donors. The genetic and exposure-history diversity represented was limited by the small number of donors. Sampling was restricted to blood, and TCR repertoires in tissues likely differ from the TCR repertoires found in blood.

TCR CDR3 regions were amplified from genomic DNA by multiplex PCR using the deep immunoSEQ assay. Extracted genomic DNA from each cell subset was spread evenly across all wells of several immunoSEQ 96-well plates, with each plate serving as a replicate. For sorted subsets, approximately 210 ng genomic DNA, equal to 30,000 or so T cell genomes, was loaded into each replicate PCR. The purified libraries were quantified using a Qubit 3.0 fluorometer, sized with a Bioanalyzer 2100, and then quantified again using the KAPA Library Quantification kit. Each immunoSEQ 96-well plate was sequenced on its own single-read 150-cycle Illumina NextSeq 550 flow cell. The study's processing was this. The immunoSEQ output contained only junctional sequences without quality scores, so filtering could not match that applied to full-length reads. Sequences were annotated with PyIR, a Python wrapper for IgBLAST v1.9, and V/J genes and CDR3 were assigned using IMGT germline references. Any read was removed if the V/J assignment was weak (E-value above 1e-6), the CDR3 was missing, or the read contained stop codons, out-of-frame junctions, or ambiguous translated residues. V3J clonotypes were defined as sequences sharing the same inferred V gene, J gene, and CDR3 amino acid sequence. To compute the percentage overlap between repertoires, the number of shared unique clonotypes was divided by the size of the smaller repertoire. Three approaches were used to assess repertoire richness: RTK rarefaction, the Chao1 estimator, and Recon v2.1 estimates of unobserved clonotypes. Generation probabilities were computed with OLGA for all TCRbeta clonotypes obtained by the gDNA method from a few donors. TCRdb mirrors the immuneACCESS table, restricted to in-frame sequences. Some clones are absent from its copies; in checked studies, under half trace to an unresolved V gene, and the reason for the others is unknown. Clonal size and the V and J genes are those of that table, whereas D and trimming came from the DNA. The sample has some 1,900,000 clones on record, about 95% of them singletons. The ten most abundant clones make up around 1.2% of the sample.

The sequencing input was naive CD8+ T cells sorted from blood. The sample's cell subset or site label is to be understood as: CD45RA+CCR7+. The chain uses TRBV6-1 and TRBJ2-7; D gene: possibly TRBD2, on 5 matching bases. This receptor was obtained from a man younger than 35 in good health. The bases are TGTGCCAGCAGTGAATTAAGCATCGGGGTCGGCCACTACGAGCAGTACTTC. Translated, this is CASSELSIGVGHYEQYF.